The 26 T cell receptor beta chains below all came from one sample that was sequenced in a study of OX40 agonist ivuxolimab in advanced cancers. Clones were read by immunoSEQ multiplex PCR, and TCRdb kept only the in-frame ones, dropping some. The sample holds 79,000 or so clones, roughly nine tenths seen once. Sequencing was performed on CD4+ or CD8+ T cells sorted from blood, taken in a trial of the OX40 agonist ivuxolimab. These receptor sequences come from an adult with an advanced solid tumor such as melanoma, head and neck, liver or kidney cancer.

The CDR3 sequence is CASSDPGRTGELFF. DNA for the CDR3: TGCGCCAGCAGTGACCCAGGGAGGACCGGGGAGCTGTTTTTT. J is TRBJ2-2 and V is TRBV10-1, with D perhaps matching TRBD2 (6 bases). Germline V lookup: CDR1 WNHNN, CDR2 SYGVQD (reference sequence). V shed 3 bases and J shed 5 bases, with 10 bases lying between them. This CDR3 contains 14 residues.

This clone was counted a few times. The CDR3 nucleotides read TGCGCCAGCAGCTTGATGGGACAGTTCTCTGGAAACACCATATATTTT. Amino acids: CASSLMGQFSGNTIYF. This rearrangement joins TRBV5-1 to TRBJ1-3; 7 bases align to TRBD1. The CDR3 consists of 16 residues. Germline assignment: CDR1 SGHRS and CDR2 YFSETQ. Trimming removed 1 base from V and 0 bases from J; junction bases left unmatched: 4.

The CDR3 sequence is CASSYGIQGTGELFF. In nucleotides, the CDR3 is TGTGCCAGCAGTTACGGTATTCAGGGAACCGGGGAGCTGTTTTTT. J is TRBJ2-2 and V is TRBV6-6, with a possible D match to TRBD1 (5 bases). The CDR3 extends over 15 amino acids. V gave up 2 bases and J gave up 5 bases, with 12 bases separating them. The germline V gene has CDR1 MNHNY and CDR2 SVGAGI (reference sequence).

J is TRBJ1-1 and V is TRBV6-6, with D possibly being TRBD1 (6 bases). The V gene's germline CDR1 is MNHNY and CDR2 SVGAGI (reference sequence). The V and J ends lost 2 bases and 10 bases respectively, with 17 bases between them. CDR3 length equals 14 residues. The chain's CDR3 is CASSYGTGLYTAFF. The CDR3 DNA reads TGTGCCAGCAGTTACGGCACAGGGCTGTACACAGCTTTCTTT.

The rearrangement links TRBV5-6 to TRBJ2-1; unclear D gene. Trimming removed 4 bases from V and 5 bases from J, with 4 bases in between. CDR1 and CDR2 from the germline V gene are SGHDT and YYEEEE. The CDR3 loop spans 11 amino acids. The CDR3: CASSRHNEQFF. CDR3 nucleotide sequence: TGTGCCAGCAGCCGACACAATGAGCAGTTCTTC.

V and J are TRBV9 and TRBJ2-5; TRBD2 is a possible D gene (5 bases). Trimming pared 0 bases from V and 4 bases from J, leaving 13 bases between. The CDR3 has 15 residues. Germline loops: CDR1 SGDLS, CDR2 YYNGEE. The CDR3 DNA sequence: TGTGCCAGCAGCGTAGGTCCCGGGGAGCGAGAGACCCAGTACTTC. Translating it yields CASSVGPGERETQYF. Complete variable domain (other parts from reference TRBV9 and TRBJ2-5): DSGVTQTPKHLITATGQRVTLRCSPRSGDLSVYWYQQSLDQGLQFLIQYYNGEERAKGNILERFSAQQFPDLHSELNLSSLELGDSALYFCASSVGPGERETQYFGPGTRLLVL.

The chain combines TRBV4-2 with TRBJ1-1, with TRBD1 matching over 10 bases. Losses at the gene ends were 4 bases for V and 0 bases for J; bases not matched to a gene: 8. CDR1 is LGHNA, CDR2 YNFKEQ, per germline. CDR3 length: 17 residues. As DNA, the CDR3 is TGTGCCAGCAGCCCGGGACAGGGGCAACCTATGAACACTGAAGCTTTCTTT. Its protein product is CASSPGQGQPMNTEAFF.

CDR3 sequence: CASSPEAGSWVTQYF. The CDR3 coding sequence is TGTGCCAGCAGCCCGGAAGCGGGAAGTTGGGTTACGCAGTATTTT. The V call is TRBV14, the J call TRBJ2-3; 7 bases agree with TRBD2. The CDR3 is 15 residues long. From germline, CDR1 is SGHDN and CDR2 FVKESK. Unmatched junction bases numbered 12, after V lost 4 bases and J lost 8 bases.

In this sample, this clone turned up once. The chain employs TRBV5-1 and TRBJ2-7; 12 positions agree with TRBD2. The germline V gene has CDR1 SGHRS and CDR2 YFSETQ. The CDR3 contains 15 residues. V lost 4 bases and J lost 4; bases outside the gene matches: 6. The CDR3 protein is CASSPQGLAGYEQYF. The CDR3 region has the DNA TGCGCCAGCAGCCCACAAGGACTAGCGGGATACGAGCAGTACTTC.

As regards this clone: Germline and junction disagree at one end, which may indicate a read error. The chain links TRBV5-4 to TRBJ2-5, with a tentative D call TRBD2 (5 bases). The CDR3 runs to 13 residues. CDR1 is SGHNT, CDR2 YYREEE, per germline (reference sequence). The CDR3 DNA reads TGTGCCAGCAACCTAGGACTTGGAGAGGCCCAGTACTTC. Encoded protein: CASNLGLGEAQYF.

The V gene is TRBV27, the J gene TRBJ2-7; 8 bases align to TRBD2. The length of the CDR3 is 15 residues. CDR1 is MNHEY, CDR2 SMNVEV, per germline (reference sequence). V was pared by 4 bases and J by 6 bases, with 11 bases of the junction left unmatched. CDR3 DNA: TGTGCCAGCAGTTCGCTAAGCGGGAGTCTATCCGAGCAGTACTTC. It codes for CASSSLSGSLSEQYF.

This chain joins TRBV7-6 and TRBJ2-1; TRBD2 might be the D (6 bases). The CDR3 sequence is 19 residues long. Trimming left V 4 bases short and J 1 base short, with 23 bases between. Germline-derived CDR1 and CDR2 are SGHVS and FNYEAQ. This CDR3 reads CASSWLWSSEDLSYNEQFF. Written as DNA, the CDR3 is TGTGCCAGCAGCTGGCTGTGGTCTAGCGAGGACCTATCCTACAATGAGCAGTTCTTC.

The chain carries TRBV2 and TRBJ2-2; the D gene is possibly TRBD2 (5 bases). The CDR3 totals 15 residues. From germline, CDR1 is SNHLY and CDR2 FYNNEI. V was trimmed by 7 bases and J by 4 bases, leaving 16 bases between them. The CDR3 here is CASKGVASGTGELFF. In DNA form, the CDR3 reads TGTGCCAGCAAGGGCGTCGCGAGCGGCACCGGGGAGCTGTTTTTT. The full variable domain, in which reference TRBV2 and TRBJ2-2 provide the parts outside the CDR3, is EPEVTQTPSHQVTQMGQEVILRCVPISNHLYFYWYRQILGQKVEFLVSFYNNEISEKSEIFDDQFSVERPDGSNFTLKIRSTKLEDSAMYFCASKGVASGTGELFFGEGSRLTVL.

The V gene is TRBV28, the J gene TRBJ2-5; D not resolved. Germline CDR1 MDHEN, CDR2 SYDVKM. V was shortened by 1 base and J by 5 bases, with 11 bases between the two germline ends. The CDR3 consists of 14 residues. CDR3 region: CASSLSGARETQYF. The DNA for the CDR3 is TGTGCCAGCAGTTTATCAGGAGCTCGGGAGACCCAGTACTTC.

The rearrangement joins TRBV10-2 to TRBJ2-7; no clear D gene. Germline V gene data show CDR1 as WSHSY and CDR2 as SAAADI. V was trimmed by 9 bases and J by 5 bases, leaving 11 bases between them. This CDR3 has 11 amino acids. The CDR3 is CASLRAHEQYF. CDR3 nucleotide sequence: TGCGCCAGTCTCCGGGCCCACGAGCAGTACTTC.

The V gene is TRBV28, the J gene TRBJ1-4; no clear D gene. The CDR3 length is 16 residues. CDR1 MDHEN and CDR2 SYDVKM come from the germline V gene. Trimming cost V 5 bases and J 10 bases, with 23 bases left between them. CDR3: CASSLGGSGNNRKLFF. The CDR3 nucleotides read TGTGCCAGCAGTCTGGGTGGTTCCGGCAACAATCGAAAACTGTTTTTT.

This clone was seen a single time. The rearrangement joins TRBV7-9 to TRBJ1-3; TRBD1 matches at 8 bases. CDR3 size: 13 residues. J gave up 2 bases and V 6 bases, and 0 bases lay outside the gene matches. Looked up from germline, CDR1 is SEHNR and CDR2 is FQNEAQ (reference sequence). CDR3 region: CASRTGAGNTIYF. CDR3 DNA: TGTGCCAGCAGGACAGGGGCTGGAAACACCATATATTTT.

This chain uses TRBV28 with TRBJ1-4; tentative D call: TRBD1 (5 bases). Germline-derived CDR1 and CDR2 are MDHEN and SYDVKM. Deletions cut 5 bases from V and 8 bases from J, with 21 bases between. CDR3 size: 16 residues. CDR3 bases: TGTGCCAGCAGTCGCCAGCCCGGGGGAGGAGGCGAAAAACTGTTTTTT. This encodes CASSRQPGGGGEKLFF. The whole variable domain, filled in from reference TRBV28 and TRBJ1-4, reads DVKVTQSSRYLVKRTGEKVFLECVQDMDHENMFWYRQDPGLGLRLIYFSYDVKMKEKGDIPEGYSVSREKKERFSLILESASTNQTSMYLCASSRQPGGGGEKLFFGSGTQLSVL.

The CDR3 DNA follows: TGCAGCGTGGCTTTAACTAGCGGACTAGACAATGAGCAGTTCTTC. Its translation is CSVALTSGLDNEQFF. This chain joins TRBV29-1 and TRBJ2-1; 8 nucleotides line up with TRBD2. The J segment lost 5 bases and the V segment lost 6 bases, leaving 12 bases of the junction unmatched. This CDR3 comprises 15 residues. CDR1 SQVTM and CDR2 ANQGSEA come from the germline V gene.

This chain connects TRBV10-2 to TRBJ2-7; TRBD1 might be the D (6 bases). Trimming left V 4 bases short and J 4 bases short, with 8 bases between. Germline lookup yields CDR1 WSHSY and CDR2 SAAADI. The CDR3 is 12 amino acids. CDR3 in DNA: TGCGCCAGCAGTGGGGACACTTACGAGCAGTACTTC. Its protein is CASSGDTYEQYF.

The chain joins TRBV13 to TRBJ2-5; 11 nucleotides align to TRBD2. V shed 2 bases, J shed 5 bases, and the junction held 7 bases outside the gene matches. This CDR3 spans 16 amino acids. The V gene's germline CDR1 is PRHDT and CDR2 FYEKMQ (reference sequence). CDR3: CASSLLASGRKETQYF. In DNA, the CDR3 is TGTGCCAGCAGCTTACTCGCTAGCGGGAGGAAGGAGACCCAGTACTTC.

V is TRBV2 and J is TRBJ2-2; TRBD1 matches 8 bases. CDR3 length equals 15 residues. Germline CDR1 reads SNHLY; CDR2 reads FYNNEI. V lost 3 bases, J lost 4 bases, and 4 bases stayed unmatched. The DNA of the CDR3 is TGTGCCAGCAGTGAGACCGGACAGGGCACCGGGGAGCTGTTTTTT. It codes for CASSETGQGTGELFF.

The chain couples TRBV5-1 to TRBJ2-3; the match to TRBD1 covers 9 bases. Germline V CDR1 and CDR2: SGHRS, YFSETQ. CDR3 size: 15 residues. Germline trimming cut 2 bases from V and 1 base from J; bases unmatched to any gene: 2. The CDR3 DNA is TGCGCCAGCAGCTTACAGGGGGCAGGCACAGATACGCAGTATTTT. Its protein is CASSLQGAGTDTQYF.

CDR3 in DNA: TGTGCCAGCAGTCTGGGCCACGAGCAGTACTTC. The encoded protein is CASSLGHEQYF. The chain carries TRBV6-5 and TRBJ2-7; no firm D call. The length of the CDR3 is 11 residues. V was clipped by 5 bases and J by 5 bases, with 7 bases between them. Looked up from germline, CDR1 is MNHEY and CDR2 is SVGAGI.

This chain links TRBV9 with TRBJ2-1; 10 positions agree with TRBD2. This CDR3 contains 15 residues. Germline values: CDR1 SGDLS, CDR2 YYNGEE. The J segment lost 6 bases and the V segment lost 4 bases, leaving 7 bases of the junction unmatched. CDR3 DNA sequence: TGTGCCAGCAGCCCGACCGGGACTAGCGTCAATGAGCAGTTCTTC. As protein: CASSPTGTSVNEQFF.

DNA for the CDR3: TGTGCCAGCAGCTTGGAGGGGGTCCACTCCTACAATGAGCAGTTCTTC. Protein sequence: CASSLEGVHSYNEQFF. V usage is TRBV5-6 and J usage is TRBJ2-1, with a weak D call TRBD1 (6 bases). Germline CDR1 is SGHDT and CDR2 is YYEEEE. The CDR3 runs to 16 residues. The V gene lost 0 bases and the J gene lost 0 bases, with 10 bases spanning the gap.